This T cell receptor (beta chain) was observed in a study of beta chain features in type 1 diabetes. Study context: In age, gender and cell yields, patients were similar to healthy donors. Overall study results and limits: The cDNA sequencing approach could over-represent high-TCR-expressing cells.

Reverse transcription of all isolated RNA meant that expressed TCRB transcripts were sequenced. Clones were sequenced by immunoSEQ multiplex PCR, and TCRdb holds only the in-frame ones, with some missing. Of around 430,000 clones listed, 30% are singletons. About this clone itself: Its cognate antigen is unknown.

The CDR3 has 17 amino acids. V lost 3 bases to trimming and J lost 2 bases, with 19 bases between them. The germline gives CDR1 SEHNR, CDR2 FQNEAQ (reference sequence). This TCR was recovered from a man aged 18 to 30 in good health. The chain uses TRBV7-9 and TRBJ2-5; tentative D call: TRBD2 (6 bases). Material for sequencing was naive CD4+ T cells from blood. CDR3 in amino acids: CASSFGQGGKSQETQYF. Written as DNA, the CDR3 is TGTGCCAGCAGCTTTGGTCAGGGAGGAAAGAGTCAAGAGACCCAGTACTTC.